The text below deals with one TCR beta chain. This specimen belongs to a study of T cells in Graves' hyperthyroidism and ophthalmopathy. In the ophthalmopathy cohort, Clinical Activity Score was at least 3, NOSPECS grade at least 4, and duration under 3 months. TCR beta CDR3 region amplification was performed from RNA transcripts. First-round RT-PCR targeting the TCR CDR3 was performed with the HTBI primer set. In TCRdb, the multiplex PCR reads were re-called with MiXCR into one record per CDR3 protein. The top ten hold about 51% of the sample, which has under 350,000 distinct CDR3 sequences, approximately 17% seen once. The CDR3 is 15 residues long. V was shortened by 2 bases and J by 5 bases, with 15 bases between the two germline ends. CDR1 and CDR2 from the germline V gene are MNHEY and SVGEGT.

The sample taken for sequencing was blood. The source is a woman aged 60-75 years with Graves' ophthalmopathy. The chain uses TRBV6-2 or TRBV6-3 and TRBJ2-5; D not certain. CDR3 loop: CASSYRSVLSETQYF. The CDR3 coding sequence is TGTGCCAGCAGTTACAGAAGCGTTCTGAGTGAGACCCAGTACTTC.